This T cell receptor (beta chain) came from a study of early T cells in non-severe SARS-CoV-2 infection. Across the whole study: Whole-blood bulk RNA, unsorted, was sequenced, and chains were unpaired.

In germline, CDR1 is SNHLY, CDR2 FYNNEI. Trimming took off 7 bases at V and 5 bases at J, with 12 bases between the two ends. The CDR3 consists of 14 residues. Unique molecular identifiers were affixed to single, distinct cDNA molecules. TCRdb re-derived calls from the 5' RACE reads in MiXCR, one entry per CDR3 protein. The sample yields tens of thousands of distinct CDR3 sequences, about 6.3% seen once. This clonotype was counted ten times or more. The target antigen is unknown. Points from the study as a whole: A preference for anti-spike CD8 responses marked VDJdb matching, which missed private and CD4 specificities.

Sample: whole blood. The V gene is TRBV2, the J gene TRBJ1-6, with D possibly TRBD1 on 5 matching bases. The sequence came from an adult who was a healthcare worker with PCR-confirmed SARS-CoV-2 infection or an uninfected control (not recorded which). The CDR3 loop is CASTAGPDNSPLHF. The DNA for the CDR3 is TGTGCCAGCACGGCAGGGCCTGATAATTCACCCCTCCACTTT.